This paragraph reports one T cell receptor beta chain. Its cognate antigen is unknown. The CDR3 loop spans 13 amino acids. CDR1 is WNHNN and CDR2 is SYGVQD in the germline V gene (reference sequence). V lost 2 bases and J lost 7, with 11 bases in between. This sample is drawn from a study of CD8 T cells in ankylosing spondylitis. Study-wide findings and caveats: Prior literature has documented some motif variants in synovial fluid and blood from reactive arthritis. Reports say disease-linked clones showed up significantly more in matched ankylosing spondylitis synovial fluid. Made up of eight highly homologous variants, a TCR beta motif appeared characteristic of ankylosing spondylitis blood.

TCRdb independently ran MiXCR on the 5' RACE reads; one entry per CDR3 protein. Among about 360,000 distinct CDR3 sequences listed, approximately 15% were seen once. This receptor was identified in a male donor with ankylosing spondylitis or in good health (not recorded which). This chain links TRBV10-1 with TRBJ2-5; D not resolved. Material for sequencing was blood, either unsorted or a sorted T cell fraction (not recorded which). Here the CDR3 reads CASSEDTGGTQYF. The CDR3 DNA is TGCGCCAGCAGTGAGGACACGGGCGGGACCCAGTACTTC.